The entry below describes one T cell receptor (beta chain). What it binds is unknown. This CDR3 is built from 11 residues. The germline gives CDR1 SNHLY, CDR2 FYNNEI. In the PCR, 60 Vbeta and 13 Jbeta primers were used. Produced via immunoSEQ multiplex PCR; TCRdb's table is partial and in-frame only. The table shows some 130,000 clones, with less than 80% occurring only once. The sample originates from a study of cytomegalovirus exposure and HLA in healthy donors. Whole-study results and caveats: Cytomegalovirus association was assigned to about 150 TCR beta chains.

The sample was PBMCs. This receptor was identified in a man in his fifties or sixties in good health and CMV-seropositive. This chain connects TRBV2 to TRBJ1-1; possibly TRBD1 for D (6 bases). CDR3 nucleotide sequence: TGTTCAGGGGCCCAGAACACTGAAGCTTTCTTT. This translates into CSGAQNTEAFF.